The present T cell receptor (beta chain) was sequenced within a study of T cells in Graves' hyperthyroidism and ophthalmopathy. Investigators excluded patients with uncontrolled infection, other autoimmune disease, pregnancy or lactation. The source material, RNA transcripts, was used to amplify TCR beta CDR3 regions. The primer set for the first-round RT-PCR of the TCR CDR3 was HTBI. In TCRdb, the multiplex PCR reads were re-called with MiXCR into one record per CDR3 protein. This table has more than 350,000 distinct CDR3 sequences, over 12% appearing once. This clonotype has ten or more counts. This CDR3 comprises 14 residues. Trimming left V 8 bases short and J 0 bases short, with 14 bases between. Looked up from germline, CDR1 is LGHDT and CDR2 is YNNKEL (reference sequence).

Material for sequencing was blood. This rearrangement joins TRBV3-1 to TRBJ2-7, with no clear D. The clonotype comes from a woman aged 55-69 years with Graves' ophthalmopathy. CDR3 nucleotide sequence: TGTGCCAGCGGGCCGGGCTCCAGCTCCTACGAGCAGTACTTC. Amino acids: CASGPGSSSYEQYF.